Each of the 20 T cell receptor beta chains below was sequenced from the same sample in a study of T cell responses to AZD1222 COVID-19 vaccine. The protocol was immunoSEQ multiplex PCR, while the TCRdb copy is restricted to in-frame clones and leaves out a portion. The sample includes 150,000 to 160,000 clones, 85% to 90% of them seen just once. The sequencing used peripheral blood, collected 28 days after the second AZD1222 dose. These receptors were collected from an adult who received the AZD1222 COVID-19 vaccine.

CDR3 sequence: CASSTSWFGTDTQYF. CDR3 nucleotides: TGTGCCAGCAGCACCTCTTGGTTTGGCACAGATACGCAGTATTTT. The V call is TRBV6-2 or TRBV6-3, the J call TRBJ2-3; D call uncertain. Germline lookup yields CDR1 MNHEY and CDR2 SVGEGT. Trimming stripped 6 bases from V and 1 base from J, with 14 bases between. This CDR3 is 15 amino acids long.

The chain carries TRBV2 and TRBJ2-7, with TRBD1 matching 8 bases. Germline V lookup: CDR1 SNHLY, CDR2 FYNNEI. The CDR3 runs 15 residues. V shed 4 bases, J shed 2 bases, and the junction held 7 bases outside the gene matches. The CDR3 region is CASSAQTGDTYEQYF. The CDR3 bases are TGTGCCAGCAGTGCACAGACAGGGGATACCTACGAGCAGTACTTC.

The chain has TRBV25-1 and TRBJ2-7, with unresolved D. There are 13 residues in the CDR3. Germline V lookup: CDR1 MGHDK, CDR2 SYGVNS. V was pared by 6 bases and J by 0 bases, with 9 bases between. As DNA, the CDR3 is TGTGCCAGCAGCCTCTTGGGCTCCTACGAGCAGTACTTC. It translates to CASSLLGSYEQYF.

This chain connects TRBV18 to TRBJ1-1, with D perhaps matching TRBD1 (5 bases). CDR3 size: 12 residues. The germline V gene encodes CDR1 KGHSH and CDR2 LQKENI. With 3 bases removed from V and 7 bases from J, the gap between germline ends came to 9 bases. As DNA, the CDR3 is TGTGCCAGCTCACCGCAGGGTCTTGAAGCTTTCTTT. Translating gives CASSPQGLEAFF.

V gene TRBV6-2 or TRBV6-3 combines with J gene TRBJ1-5, with 8 nucleotides matching TRBD1. J gave up 9 bases and V 2 bases, and 12 bases lay outside the gene matches. CDR3 length: 16 residues. The germline V gene encodes CDR1 MNHEY and CDR2 SVGEGT. CDR3 coding DNA: TGTGCCAGCAGTTACCCTATCGACAGGGGCCTTAGGCCCCAGCATTTT. Translation gives CASSYPIDRGLRPQHF.

The rearrangement links TRBV6-5 to TRBJ2-7; 7 nucleotides align to TRBD2. This CDR3 is built from 16 residues. V shed 2 bases and J 2 bases; nucleotides not matched to a gene: 9. Germline V gives CDR1 MNHEY, CDR2 SVGAGI. CDR3 coding DNA: TGTGCCAGCAGTTACAGGGAGCCTAGCGGTGCCTACGAGCAGTACTTC. It codes for CASSYREPSGAYEQYF.

The V and J genes are TRBV11-1 and TRBJ2-5, with TRBD1 matching 7 bases. Per germline, CDR1 SGHAT and CDR2 FQDESV (reference sequence). This CDR3 has 15 amino acids. V dropped 5 bases and J dropped 5; count of bases not matched to a gene: 11. The CDR3 here is CASSAETGSAETQYF. The CDR3, as DNA: TGTGCCAGCAGCGCCGAGACAGGGTCGGCGGAGACCCAGTACTTC.

The chain has TRBV27 and TRBJ1-2, with D maybe TRBD1 (5 bases). Trimming pared 5 bases from V and 1 base from J, leaving 8 bases between. CDR1 is MNHEY and CDR2 is SMNVEV in the germline V gene (reference sequence). The CDR3 is 13 residues long. CDR3: CASSKTDNYGYTF. In nucleotides, the CDR3 is TGTGCCAGCAGTAAGACAGATAACTATGGCTACACCTTC.

This chain joins TRBV10-3 and TRBJ2-2, with 8 positions matching TRBD1. This CDR3 contains 16 residues. V gave up 10 bases and J gave up 0 bases; unmatched junction bases: 10. CDR1 is ENHRY and CDR2 is SYGVKD in the germline V gene. The CDR3 region is CATRTGQTPNTGELFF. CDR3 nucleotides: TGTGCCACCCGGACAGGGCAAACTCCGAACACCGGGGAGCTGTTTTTT.

This chain links TRBV19 with TRBJ1-5, with D unclear. The CDR3 is 15 amino acids. V dropped 3 bases and J dropped 0 bases, with 9 bases sitting between them. CDR1 LNHDA and CDR2 SQIVND come from the germline V gene (reference sequence). The CDR3 protein is CASSIEGVSNQPQHF. Here the CDR3 DNA reads TGTGCCAGTAGTATCGAAGGCGTTAGCAATCAGCCCCAGCATTTT.

This chain connects TRBV7-6 to TRBJ2-3; 10 nucleotides line up with TRBD2. Per the germline V gene, CDR1 is SGHVS and CDR2 is FNYEAQ. The CDR3 sequence is 17 residues long. J lost 0 bases, V lost 1 base, and 4 bases had no gene match. In nucleotides, the CDR3 is TGTGCCAGCAGCTTAGAACTAGCGGGGCTAAGCACAGATACGCAGTATTTT. Amino acids: CASSLELAGLSTDTQYF.

The chain recombines TRBV5-1 with TRBJ1-6, with no clear D. There are 15 residues in the CDR3. Germline-derived CDR1 and CDR2 are SGHRS and YFSETQ. V was cut by 0 bases and J by 0 bases, with 4 bases left in between. CDR3 sequence: CASSLEGSYNSPLHF. In nucleotides, the CDR3 is TGCGCCAGCAGCTTGGAGGGCTCCTATAATTCACCCCTCCACTTT. The variable domain in full, completed from reference TRBV5-1 and TRBJ1-6, reads KAGVTQTPRYLIKTRGQQVTLSCSPISGHRSVSWYQQTPGQGLQFLFEYFSETQRNKGNFPGRFSGRQFSNSRSEMNVSTLELGDSALYLCASSLEGSYNSPLHFGNGTRLTVT.

In this sample, this clone turned up a few times. The rearrangement joins TRBV7-9 to TRBJ2-7; D perhaps matches TRBD1 (7 bases). The CDR3 covers 14 residues. The germline V gene has CDR1 SEHNR and CDR2 FQNEAQ (reference sequence). V was trimmed by 3 bases and J by 5 bases, leaving 14 bases between them. In nucleotides, the CDR3 is TGTGCCAGCAGCTTCTTAGGAGGGGGCAACGAGCAGTACTTC. The encoded protein is CASSFLGGGNEQYF.

The chain carries TRBV18 and TRBJ2-5, with TRBD2 matching 7 bases. J was trimmed by 5 bases and V by 3 bases; bases with no gene match: 6. This CDR3 region has 14 residues. Germline V lookup: CDR1 KGHSH, CDR2 LQKENI. The CDR3 spells CASSPAVLAETQYF. The CDR3 DNA sequence: TGTGCCAGCTCACCCGCGGTACTAGCGGAGACCCAGTACTTC.

V usage is TRBV29-1 and J usage is TRBJ2-7; 7 bases line up with TRBD2. This CDR3 is 12 amino acids long. Germline CDR1 SQVTM, CDR2 ANQGSEA. V shed 6 bases, J shed 4 bases, and the junction held 6 bases outside the gene matches. The CDR3 coding sequence is TGCAGCGTAGGGGAGGGATCATACGAGCAGTACTTC. Translation: CSVGEGSYEQYF.

The chain couples TRBV18 to TRBJ2-3; D unclear. CDR1 is KGHSH, CDR2 LQKENI, per germline. The CDR3 loop spans 15 amino acids. V lost 1 base and J 4 bases, leaving 12 bases between the germline ends. This CDR3 is CASSPQNSIADTQYF. CDR3 in DNA: TGTGCCAGCTCACCACAAAATTCAATCGCAGATACGCAGTATTTT.

The chain recombines TRBV11-3 with TRBJ1-2; the D gene is possibly TRBD1 (5 bases). Trimming took 5 bases from V and 7 from J, leaving 20 bases between them. Germline V gene data show CDR1 as SGHNT and CDR2 as YENEEA. The CDR3 covers 15 residues. CDR3 DNA sequence: TGTGCCAGCAGCGGGCAGAGGTCGGGGGTGGGTGGCTACACCTTC. The encoded protein is CASSGQRSGVGGYTF. The variable domain in full, completed from reference TRBV11-3 and TRBJ1-2, reads EAGVVQSPRYKIIEKKQPVAFWCNPISGHNTLYWYLQNLGQGPELLIRYENEEAVDDSQLPKDRFSAERLKGVDSTLKIQPAELGDSAVYLCASSGQRSGVGGYTFGSGTRLTVV.

The genes are TRBV3-1 (or the pseudogene TRBV3-2) and TRBJ1-2; 8 bases fit TRBD1. The CDR3 is made up of 18 amino acids. Germline CDR1 reads LGHDT; CDR2 reads YNNKEL (reference sequence). V dropped 1 base and J dropped 4; count of bases not matched to a gene: 14. CDR3 sequence (DNA): TGTGCCAGCAGCCAAGTGCCAGGAGGACAGGGCGCCTTCTATGGCTACACCTTC. This sequence encodes CASSQVPGGQGAFYGYTF.

The gene calls are TRBV14 and TRBJ2-7; D uncertain. Germline CDR1 reads SGHDN; CDR2 reads FVKESK. V shed 0 bases and J shed 3 bases, with 12 bases lying between them. This CDR3 is 15 amino acids long. This chain's CDR3 is CASSQDRGFHYEQYF. CDR3 in DNA: TGTGCCAGCAGCCAAGATAGAGGATTCCACTACGAGCAGTACTTC.

The chain joins TRBV5-4 to TRBJ2-2; D possibly uses TRBD1 or TRBD2 (6 bases each). The germline CDR1 and CDR2 sequences are SGHNT and YYREEE (reference sequence). V was trimmed by 1 base and J by 4 bases, leaving 14 bases between them. The CDR3 has 16 amino acids. CDR3 DNA sequence: TGTGCCAGCAGCTTGAGGCAGGGGCGGGGCACCGGGGAGCTGTTTTTT. This sequence encodes CASSLRQGRGTGELFF.